One sample yielded the 9 T cell receptor beta chains listed below, sequenced in a study of T cell responses to AZD1222 COVID-19 vaccine. Clones were read by immunoSEQ multiplex PCR, and TCRdb kept only the in-frame ones, dropping some. The table includes about 140,000 clones, more than 85% detected once. The material sequenced was peripheral blood, taken 28 days after the second AZD1222 dose. Receptors were obtained from an adult who received the AZD1222 COVID-19 vaccine.

The chain combines TRBV4-1 with TRBJ2-3; 7 positions match TRBD1. V was pared by 2 bases and J by 7 bases, with 12 bases of the junction left unmatched. Germline V gene data show CDR1 as MGHRA and CDR2 as YSYEKL. CDR3 size: 16 residues. In DNA form, the CDR3 reads TGCGCCAGCAGCCAACCTCGGACAGGTCCTCGCAATACGCAGTATTTT. Its translation is CASSQPRTGPRNTQYF.

The chain uses TRBV24-1 and TRBJ2-3, with a weak D call TRBD2 (8 bases). V lost 9 bases and J 2 bases, leaving 23 bases between the germline ends. CDR1 and CDR2 from the germline V gene are KGHDR and SFDVKD. The CDR3 runs to 17 residues. The CDR3 coding sequence is TGTGCCACCTCGCGGGGGGCAGGGGGAATTTCCACAGATACGCAGTATTTT. It is translated as CATSRGAGGISTDTQYF.

This clone was counted a few times. The chain carries TRBV5-5 and TRBJ1-4; possibly TRBD1 for D (6 bases). CDR1 SGHKS and CDR2 YYEKEE come from the germline V gene (reference sequence). Trimming removed 4 bases from V and 7 bases from J, with 14 bases in between. The CDR3 is made up of 14 amino acids. The CDR3 region is CASSATGTGEKLFF. The CDR3 coding sequence is TGTGCCAGCAGCGCCACAGGGACGGGTGAAAAACTGTTTTTT. Together with reference TRBV5-5 and TRBJ1-4, the CDR3 gives the full variable domain: DAGVTQSPTHLIKTRGQQVTLRCSPISGHKSVSWYQQVLGQGPQFIFQYYEKEERGRGNFPDRFSARQFPNYSSELNVNALLLGDSALYLCASSATGTGEKLFFGSGTQLSVL.

This clone has only one observation. This chain uses TRBV28 with TRBJ2-4, with D possibly TRBD2 on 6 matching bases. The CDR3 runs to 12 residues. Trimming shortened V by 8 bases and J by 6 bases, and 11 bases separated the two germline ends. Germline lookup yields CDR1 MDHEN and CDR2 SYDVKM. The CDR3 loop is CASSGTGNIQYF. In DNA form, the CDR3 reads TGTGCCAGCTCCGGGACTGGAAACATTCAGTACTTC.

The rearrangement links TRBV19 to TRBJ2-7; D gene unclear. The CDR3 extends over 12 amino acids. The germline gives CDR1 LNHDA, CDR2 SQIVND (reference sequence). V lost 5 bases to trimming and J lost 6 bases, with 11 bases between them. The CDR3 bases are TGTGCCAGTAGTGCGCGAAGCTCCGAGCAGTACTTC. Amino acid sequence: CASSARSSEQYF.

The chain is built from TRBV28 and TRBJ2-1; 8 bases map to TRBD2. The ends lost 6 bases at V and 9 bases at J; junction bases unmatched: 13. CDR3 size: 15 residues. CDR1 is MDHEN and CDR2 is SYDVKM in the germline V gene. This CDR3 reads CASRGSQAGVVEQFF. The CDR3 nucleotides read TGTGCCAGCAGGGGTAGCCAAGCGGGGGTCGTTGAGCAGTTCTTC.

J is TRBJ2-7 and V is TRBV28, with D uncertain. V shed 7 bases and J shed 2 bases, with 12 bases lying between them. In germline, CDR1 is MDHEN, CDR2 SYDVKM. The CDR3 is made up of 13 amino acids. The CDR3 reads CASTPLAPYEQYF. The CDR3 coding sequence is TGTGCCAGCACACCATTAGCCCCCTACGAGCAGTACTTC.

The CDR3 nucleotides read TGCGCCAGCAGCCAAGAGGCAGGGGAGACCGGGGAGCTGTTTTTT. Translating it yields CASSQEAGETGELFF. The rearrangement uses TRBV4-3 and TRBJ2-2; weak D call: TRBD1 (6 bases). From germline, CDR1 is LGHNA and CDR2 YSLEER. Deletions cut 0 bases from V and 5 bases from J, with 10 bases between. The CDR3 runs to 15 residues.

The chain couples TRBV28 to TRBJ2-7, with 11 positions matching TRBD1. Germline values: CDR1 MDHEN, CDR2 SYDVKM. The V segment lost 6 bases and the J segment 6 bases; nucleotides outside the gene matches: 4. The CDR3 loop spans 13 amino acids. The CDR3 sequence: CASRSGTGGEQYF. Written as DNA, the CDR3 is TGTGCCAGCAGGTCCGGGACAGGGGGCGAGCAGTACTTC.